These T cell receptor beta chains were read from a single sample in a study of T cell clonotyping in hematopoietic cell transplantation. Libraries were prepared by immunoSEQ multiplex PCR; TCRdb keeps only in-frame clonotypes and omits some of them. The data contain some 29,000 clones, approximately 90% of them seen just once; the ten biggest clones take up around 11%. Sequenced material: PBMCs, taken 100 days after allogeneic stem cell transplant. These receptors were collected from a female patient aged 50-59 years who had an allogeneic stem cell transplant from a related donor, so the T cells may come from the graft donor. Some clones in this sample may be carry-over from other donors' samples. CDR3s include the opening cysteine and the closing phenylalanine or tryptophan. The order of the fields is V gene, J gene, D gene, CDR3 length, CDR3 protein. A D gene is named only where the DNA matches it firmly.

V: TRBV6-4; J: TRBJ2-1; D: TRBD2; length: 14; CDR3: CASSPSGGYNEQFF
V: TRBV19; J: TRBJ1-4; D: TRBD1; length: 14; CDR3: CASNERTGWEKLFF
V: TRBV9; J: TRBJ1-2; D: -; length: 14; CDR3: CASSVDWSADGYTF
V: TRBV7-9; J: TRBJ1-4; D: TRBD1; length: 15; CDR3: CASSLVVTGNEKLFF
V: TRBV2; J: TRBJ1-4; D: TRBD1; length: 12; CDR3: CARGDRDEKLFF
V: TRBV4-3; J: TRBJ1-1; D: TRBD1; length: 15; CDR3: CASSQAGQGNTEAFF
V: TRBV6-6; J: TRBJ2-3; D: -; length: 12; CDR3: CASRGERAPQYF
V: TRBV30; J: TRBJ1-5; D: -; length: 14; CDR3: CAWTRPGVWQPQHF
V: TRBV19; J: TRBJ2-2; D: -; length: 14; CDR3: CASSFGTSFEELFF
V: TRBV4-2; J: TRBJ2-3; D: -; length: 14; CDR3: CASSQDQATDTQYF
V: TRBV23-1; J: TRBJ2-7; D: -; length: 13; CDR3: CASMRPRNYEQYF
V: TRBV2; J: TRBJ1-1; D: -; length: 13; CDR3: CASRSGSLSEAFF
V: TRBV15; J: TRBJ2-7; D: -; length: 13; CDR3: CATRRAVGYEQYF
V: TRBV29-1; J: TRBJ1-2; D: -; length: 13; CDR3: CSVVAYTTRGYTF
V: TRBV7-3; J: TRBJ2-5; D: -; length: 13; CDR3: CASSLAVAETQYF
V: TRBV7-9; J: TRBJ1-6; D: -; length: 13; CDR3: CASSLGTNSPLHF
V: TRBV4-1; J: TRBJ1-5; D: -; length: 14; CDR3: CASSQGGGAGPQHF
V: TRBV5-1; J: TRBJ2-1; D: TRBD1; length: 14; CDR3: CASRGSTGGDEQFF
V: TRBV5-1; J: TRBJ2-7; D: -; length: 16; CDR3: CASSMGWGASSYEQYF
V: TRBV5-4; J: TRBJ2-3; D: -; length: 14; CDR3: CASSWRRQSDTQYF
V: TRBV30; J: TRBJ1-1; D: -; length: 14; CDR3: CAWSVKGQNTEAFF
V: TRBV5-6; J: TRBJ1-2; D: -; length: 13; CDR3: CASSSQGQGGYTF
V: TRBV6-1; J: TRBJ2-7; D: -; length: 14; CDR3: CASFDRDGYYEQYF
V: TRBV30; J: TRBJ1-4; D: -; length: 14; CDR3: CAWSYKSGNEKLFF
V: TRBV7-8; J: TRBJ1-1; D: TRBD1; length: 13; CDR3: CASSLRQGFGAFF
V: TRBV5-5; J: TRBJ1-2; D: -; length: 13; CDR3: CASSLGGQGGYTF
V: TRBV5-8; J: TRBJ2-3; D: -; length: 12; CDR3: CASSPPQDTQYF
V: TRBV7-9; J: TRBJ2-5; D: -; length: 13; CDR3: CASSTGSVETQYF
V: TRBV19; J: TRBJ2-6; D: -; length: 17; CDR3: CASSIGGPISGANVLTF
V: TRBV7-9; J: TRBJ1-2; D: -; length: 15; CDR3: CASTVGRGVHYGYTF
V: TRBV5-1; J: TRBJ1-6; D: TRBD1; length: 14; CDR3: CASSLDRGNSPLHF
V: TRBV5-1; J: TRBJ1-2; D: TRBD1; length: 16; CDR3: CASSPGQGTSARGYTF